The entry that follows covers one T cell receptor (beta chain) sequence. What it binds is unknown. The sample belongs to a study of blood T cells in healthy people across ages. Study-level points and caveats: Without sorted subsets, naive and antigen-experienced compartments could not be conclusively compared.

The authors ran a second PCR of 7 to 11 cycles using a sample-barcoded 5' primer and a J-beta primer mix. Each of the cDNA molecules was tagged by a template-switch adaptor with 12 random nucleotides. MiXCR was run by TCRdb on the 5' RACE reads, yielding one entry per CDR3 protein. The sample has about 1.5 million distinct CDR3 sequences; roughly two fifths are singletons. Germline V lookup: CDR1 MNHNY, CDR2 SVGAGI (reference sequence). This CDR3 is built from 15 residues. V was clipped by 5 bases and J by 4 bases; unmatched bases: 5. The rearrangement joins TRBV6-6 to TRBJ1-4, with 9 bases fitting TRBD1. The specimen was blood. The sequence derives from a woman under 30 in good health. CDR3 bases: TGTGCCAGCAGTACGTGGACAGGGGTTAATGAAAAACTGTTTTTT. Protein: CASSTWTGVNEKLFF.